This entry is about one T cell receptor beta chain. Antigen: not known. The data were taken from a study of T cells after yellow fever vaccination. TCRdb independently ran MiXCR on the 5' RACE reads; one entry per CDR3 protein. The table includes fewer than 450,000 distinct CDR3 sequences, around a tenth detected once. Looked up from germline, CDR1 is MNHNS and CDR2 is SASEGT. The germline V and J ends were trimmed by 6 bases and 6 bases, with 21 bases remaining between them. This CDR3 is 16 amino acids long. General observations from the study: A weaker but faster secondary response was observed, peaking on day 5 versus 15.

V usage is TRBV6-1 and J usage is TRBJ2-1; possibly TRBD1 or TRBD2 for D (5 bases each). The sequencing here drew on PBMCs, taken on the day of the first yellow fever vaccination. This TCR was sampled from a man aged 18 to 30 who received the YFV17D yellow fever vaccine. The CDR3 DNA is TGTGCCAGCAGGCAAGGGACGGTGGGAACAAGCAATGAGCAGTTCTTC. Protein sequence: CASRQGTVGTSNEQFF.